A selection of T cell receptor beta chains follows, all from one sample in a study of T-cell memory formation after mild COVID-19. TCRdb re-derived calls from the 5' RACE reads in MiXCR, one entry per CDR3 protein. The data contain about 360,000 distinct CDR3 sequences, roughly an eighth of them singletons. Sequenced: PBMCs or a T cell subset sorted from them (not recorded which). Receptor source: a man between 18 and 29 years old who had mild COVID-19 (a few samples of this study predate the infection). Cell type and time point are not known. CDR3s include the opening cysteine and the closing phenylalanine or tryptophan.

TRBJ2-5,TRBV7-2,CASSLPWGLEETQYF
TRBJ2-3,TRBV3-1,CASSQASVFLDTQYF
TRBJ2-3,TRBV12-3/TRBV12-4,CASRKTGTTSTDTQYF
TRBJ2-1,TRBV7-2,CAILQWATGRYNEQFF
TRBJ2-2,TRBV6-5,CAPRATGAAGELFF
TRBJ1-6,TRBV11-2,CASSSRGGPSPLHF
TRBJ2-2,TRBV12-3/TRBV12-4,CASSLFTGRNTGELFF
TRBJ2-5,TRBV5-1,CASSLAPAVETQYF
TRBJ2-3,TRBV5-1,CASSFRRGATDTQYF
TRBJ2-5,TRBV7-2,CASVVSGGAVETQYF
TRBJ2-2,TRBV5-1,CASSLEAGVNTGELFF
TRBJ2-6,TRBV6-5,CASSYGRPGANVLTF
TRBJ1-5,TRBV6-5,CASSRGSWSGNQPQHF
TRBJ2-7,TRBV6-2/TRBV6-3,CASSYSRTGSAYEQYF
TRBJ1-5,TRBV20-1,CSATRTGGSNQPQHF
TRBJ2-1,TRBV12-3/TRBV12-4,CASSWTGGSREQFF
TRBJ2-3,TRBV6-5,CASRLQGTDTQYF
TRBJ2-6,TRBV7-9,CASGDGSSGANVLTF
TRBJ2-2,TRBV5-1,CASSLGLAANTGELFF
TRBJ2-5,TRBV29-1,CSVAPGGETQYF
TRBJ1-6,TRBV27,CASSLLGTSNSPLHF
TRBJ1-1,TRBV6-6,CASSSHFPNTEAFF
TRBJ1-6,TRBV20-1,CSARIRGGRGPYVPRNSPLHF
TRBJ2-1,TRBV7-9,CASSWRGQGSDEQFF
TRBJ2-1,TRBV29-1,CSVELAGEYNEQFF
TRBJ2-7,TRBV4-3,CASSQQRGATAYEQYF
TRBJ1-1,TRBV12-3/TRBV12-4,CASSFLEGATEAFF
TRBJ1-1,TRBV7-9,CASSLETGATSTEAFF
TRBJ2-5,TRBV7-6,CASSLAGEAETQYF
TRBJ1-1,TRBV6-2/TRBV6-3,CASSYWRGQTEAFF
TRBJ1-4,TRBV4-1,CASSQDPGAAGEKLFF
TRBJ1-4,TRBV7-7,CASSPQPNEKLFF
TRBJ1-1,TRBV3-1,CASSQVASNTEAFF
TRBJ1-2,TRBV3-1,CASSQGEFYGYTF
TRBJ2-3,TRBV4-1,CASSQGGEGATPFRHTQYF
TRBJ2-1,TRBV5-1,CASSGHSSYNEQFF
TRBJ2-7,TRBV6-6,CASSYPAAGILGEQYF
TRBJ2-7,TRBV3-2,CASRPPAYEQYF
TRBJ2-5,TRBV7-2,CASSLDRDAIHYF
TRBJ1-1,TRBV6-5,CASSYGQDTEAFF
TRBJ2-1,TRBV10-1,CASSESYRVGDNEQFF
TRBJ1-1,TRBV18,CASSPGGEGEAFF